This T cell receptor beta chain emerged from a study of T cells in Graves' hyperthyroidism and ophthalmopathy. Study-wide results and limits: Blood also contained most expanded thyroid clonotypes above 0.001.

Of note for this clonotype: Its target is not known. This may be a read error, as it is one base from a much larger clone.

An absence of ophthalmopathy progression within 18 months meant stable Graves' hyperthyroidism. TCR beta CDR3 region amplification was performed from RNA transcripts. HTBI primers were used for first-round RT-PCR of the TCR CDR3. TCRdb re-derived calls from the multiplex PCR reads in MiXCR, one entry per CDR3 protein. The data contain roughly 840,000 distinct CDR3 sequences, roughly 40% of them singletons. This receptor was identified in a man aged 18 to 35 with Graves' hyperthyroidism. Sequences were obtained from blood.

CDR3 nucleotide sequence: TGCAGCGTGGGGTCGGGGATGCACAATGGCTACACCTTC. Protein sequence: CSVGSGMHNGYTF. V usage is TRBV29-1 and J usage is TRBJ1-2; D not resolved. Germline V gives CDR1 SQVTM, CDR2 ANQGSEA. There are 13 residues in the CDR3. V dropped 6 bases and J dropped 6 bases, with 17 bases sitting between them.